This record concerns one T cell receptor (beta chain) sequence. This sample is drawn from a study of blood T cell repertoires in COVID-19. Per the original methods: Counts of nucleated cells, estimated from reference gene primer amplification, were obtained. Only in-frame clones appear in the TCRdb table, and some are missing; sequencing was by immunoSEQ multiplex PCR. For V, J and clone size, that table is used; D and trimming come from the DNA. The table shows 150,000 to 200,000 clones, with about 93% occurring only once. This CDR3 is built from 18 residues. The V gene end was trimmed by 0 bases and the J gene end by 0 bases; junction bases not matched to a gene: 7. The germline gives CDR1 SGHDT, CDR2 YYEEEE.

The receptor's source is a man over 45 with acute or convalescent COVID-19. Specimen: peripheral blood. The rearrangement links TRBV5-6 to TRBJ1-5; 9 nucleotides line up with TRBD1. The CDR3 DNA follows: TGTGCCAGCAGCTTGGCACAGGGGGCTGGTTATAGCAATCAGCCCCAGCATTTT. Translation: CASSLAQGAGYSNQPQHF. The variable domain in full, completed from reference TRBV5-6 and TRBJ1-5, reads DAGVTQSPTHLIKTRGQQVTLRCSPKSGHDTVSWYQQALGQGPQFIFQYYEEEERQRGNFPDRFSGHQFPNYSSELNVNALLLGDSALYLCASSLAQGAGYSNQPQHFGDGTRLSIL.